This T cell receptor beta chain came from a study of cytomegalovirus exposure and HLA in healthy donors. Overall study: Samples from HLA-typed donors yielded around 85 million unique TCRs in an early data release. Study results and caveats: CMV serostatus was the sole immune exposure information available.

The V gene's germline CDR1 is SGDLS and CDR2 YYNGEE. V was clipped by 2 bases and J by 13 bases; unmatched bases: 10. This CDR3 region has 14 residues. The PCR used 60 Vbeta and 13 Jbeta primers. Profiled with immunoSEQ multiplex PCR; TCRdb holds only in-frame clones, not every one. The sample holds 150,000 to 250,000 clones, 70% to 80% seen once. Regarding this clone: Its antigen is unidentified.

Sequencing input: PBMCs. This rearrangement joins TRBV9 to TRBJ1-4; 8 nucleotides align to TRBD1. The clonotype comes from a girl between 10 and 17 years old in good health and CMV-seropositive. The CDR3, as DNA: TGTGCCAGCAGCGTGTCAGGGGGCGCCTCAGGACTGTTTTTT. The encoded protein is CASSVSGGASGLFF.